These 20 T cell receptor beta chains were all obtained from the same sample, sequenced in a study of blood T cell repertoires in COVID-19. Clones were read by immunoSEQ multiplex PCR, and TCRdb kept only the in-frame ones, dropping some. The sample has about 120,000 clones; 90% are singletons. Material for sequencing was peripheral blood. The receptors derive from a woman aged 55 to 70 with COVID-19, enrolled during active disease.

The J gene is TRBJ2-2, the V gene TRBV19; D perhaps matches TRBD2 (6 bases). Germline-derived CDR1 and CDR2 are LNHDA and SQIVND (reference sequence). V was trimmed by 5 bases and J by 7 bases, leaving 11 bases between them. The CDR3 covers 13 residues. The DNA of the CDR3 is TGTGCCAGTAGTCCCCTGGGGGGCGGGGAGCTGTTTTTT. Encoded protein: CASSPLGGGELFF.

The chain carries TRBV4-3 and TRBJ1-1; D unresolved. Trimming cost V 7 bases and J 2 bases, with 17 bases left between them. Germline CDR1 reads LGHNA; CDR2 reads YSLEER. The CDR3 has 15 residues. CDR3 sequence (DNA): TGCGCCAGCACCACCGGCCCGGGGAGAAACACTGAAGCTTTCTTT. It specifies CASTTGPGRNTEAFF.

The chain employs TRBV29-1 and TRBJ1-2; tentative D call: TRBD1 (5 bases). CDR3 length: 13 amino acids. Germline lookup yields CDR1 SQVTM and CDR2 ANQGSEA. V was shortened by 5 bases and J by 8 bases, with 18 bases between the two germline ends. CDR3: CSVTRSGRAGYTF. The CDR3 DNA reads TGCAGCGTTACCCGAAGTGGCAGGGCCGGCTACACCTTC.

The CDR3 here is CAWTQGTGPYNEQFF. In nucleotides, the CDR3 is TGTGCCTGGACCCAGGGGACGGGGCCATACAATGAGCAGTTCTTC. V gene TRBV30 combines with J gene TRBJ2-1; D possibly corresponds to TRBD1 (6 bases). V lost 4 bases and J 4 bases, leaving 17 bases between the germline ends. The CDR3 covers 15 residues. CDR1 is GTSNPN and CDR2 is SVGIG in the germline V gene (reference sequence).

The chain employs TRBV5-4 and TRBJ1-1; D perhaps matches TRBD1 (6 bases). The CDR3 consists of 17 residues. Trimming cost V 4 bases and J 1 base, with 20 bases left between them. Germline lookup yields CDR1 SGHNT and CDR2 YYREEE (reference sequence). The CDR3 coding sequence is TGTGCCAGCAGCCCAGGACCAGGGGCTTTCGCGAACACTGAAGCTTTCTTT. This encodes CASSPGPGAFANTEAFF.

The genes are TRBV19 and TRBJ2-5; a weak D match, TRBD2 (5 bases). The ends were cut back, 4 bases at V and 5 bases at J, with 11 bases in the middle. CDR3 length equals 13 residues. In germline, CDR1 is LNHDA, CDR2 SQIVND (reference sequence). The CDR3 DNA sequence: TGTGCCAGTAGTAAGGGCCGGAGGGAGACCCAGTACTTC. The encoded protein is CASSKGRRETQYF.

The J gene is TRBJ1-3, the V gene TRBV2, with unresolved D. The germline CDR1 and CDR2 sequences are SNHLY and FYNNEI. The CDR3 contains 13 residues. The ends were cut back, 8 bases at V and 0 bases at J, with 8 bases in the middle. The chain's CDR3 is CASVEGSGNTIYF. The CDR3 nucleotides read TGTGCCAGCGTAGAGGGCTCTGGAAACACCATATATTTT. Variable domain in full (rest from reference TRBV2 and TRBJ1-3): EPEVTQTPSHQVTQMGQEVILRCVPISNHLYFYWYRQILGQKVEFLVSFYNNEISEKSEIFDDQFSVERPDGSNFTLKIRSTKLEDSAMYFCASVEGSGNTIYFGEGSWLTVV.

The chain joins TRBV3-1 (or the pseudogene TRBV3-2) to TRBJ2-1; 8 bases line up with TRBD1. The CDR3 runs 17 residues. Per the germline V gene, CDR1 is LGHDT and CDR2 is YNNKEL (reference sequence). Trimming took 4 bases from V and 6 from J; bases not matched to a gene: 14. CDR3 protein: CASSPQMGTGRSNEQFF. As DNA, the CDR3 is TGTGCCAGCAGCCCTCAAATGGGGACAGGTCGGTCCAATGAGCAGTTCTTC.

The V and J genes are TRBV6-6 and TRBJ1-2; D perhaps matches TRBD1 (5 bases). The CDR3 is 14 residues long. The germline V and J ends were trimmed by 5 bases and 0 bases, with 10 bases remaining between them. The germline CDR1 and CDR2 sequences are MNHNY and SVGAGI (reference sequence). DNA of the CDR3: TGTGCCAGCAGTAGGACACAAGCTAACTATGGCTACACCTTC. Amino acids: CASSRTQANYGYTF.

V usage is TRBV4-2 and J usage is TRBJ1-4; D not certain. The V gene's germline CDR1 is LGHNA and CDR2 YNFKEQ. V lost 2 bases and J lost 4, with 8 bases in between. There are 14 residues in the CDR3. The CDR3, as DNA: TGTGCCAGCAGCCAAAACAGAGTTAATGAAAAACTGTTTTTT. Translating gives CASSQNRVNEKLFF.

The chain combines TRBV7-2 with TRBJ2-3, with TRBD2 matching 13 bases. This CDR3 is built from 16 residues. Germline V gene data show CDR1 as SGHTA and CDR2 as FQGNSA. J gave up 2 bases and V 3 bases, and 2 bases lay outside the gene matches. This chain's CDR3 is CASSFGLAGDTDTQYF. CDR3 coding DNA: TGTGCCAGCAGCTTTGGACTAGCGGGGGACACAGATACGCAGTATTTT.

The rearrangement joins TRBV2 to TRBJ2-3; weak D call: TRBD1 (5 bases). The CDR3 contains 13 residues. Germline CDR1 reads SNHLY; CDR2 reads FYNNEI. V lost 8 bases, J lost 2 bases, and 11 bases lay in between. In nucleotides, the CDR3 is TGTGCCAGCGTAAACAGGATCACAGATACGCAGTATTTT. Its translation is CASVNRITDTQYF.

The V and J genes are TRBV18 and TRBJ2-5, with D possibly TRBD1 on 6 matching bases. The CDR3 is 14 amino acids. V dropped 8 bases and J dropped 5 bases, with 18 bases sitting between them. Germline V gives CDR1 KGHSH, CDR2 LQKENI. In nucleotides, the CDR3 is TGTGCCAGCACCCAAGGAGGAGGACAGGAGACCCAGTACTTC. Translated: CASTQGGGQETQYF.

Only a few counts were recorded for this clone. The chain has TRBV6-2 or TRBV6-3 and TRBJ2-6; D gene unclear. Germline assignment: CDR1 MNHEY and CDR2 SVGEGT. The CDR3 is made up of 15 amino acids. With 6 bases removed from V and 0 bases from J, the gap between germline ends came to 9 bases. The CDR3 sequence: CASSLYGSGANVLTF. As DNA, the CDR3 is TGTGCCAGCAGCTTATACGGCTCTGGGGCCAACGTCCTGACTTTC.

The V call is TRBV21-1, the J call TRBJ1-2; the table's D gene call, TRBD1, was not cross checked with the DNA. TRBV21-1 is assigned pseudogene status. The CDR3 length is 14 residues. The CDR3: CASSPIRDSYGYTF. The DNA for the CDR3 is TGTGCCAGCAGCCCGATCCGGGACAGTTATGGCTACACCTTC.

The chain recombines TRBV10-2 with TRBJ2-7; 7 nucleotides match TRBD1. The V segment lost 2 bases and the J segment 6 bases; nucleotides outside the gene matches: 4. Per germline, CDR1 WSHSY and CDR2 SAAADI. The CDR3 loop spans 13 amino acids. CDR3 loop: CASSEGPGGEQYF. The CDR3 region has the DNA TGCGCCAGCAGTGAGGGGCCAGGGGGCGAGCAGTACTTC.

The chain employs TRBV5-6 and TRBJ2-1; a possible D gene is TRBD2 (6 bases). The V gene lost 1 base and the J gene lost 1 base, with 15 bases spanning the gap. The germline V gene encodes CDR1 SGHDT and CDR2 YYEEEE. The CDR3 length is 17 residues. The CDR3 coding sequence is TGTGCCAGCAGCTTGATGAGTGGGGACTTGTCCTACAATGAGCAGTTCTTC. Its protein is CASSLMSGDLSYNEQFF. Together with reference TRBV5-6 and TRBJ2-1, the CDR3 gives the full variable domain: DAGVTQSPTHLIKTRGQQVTLRCSPKSGHDTVSWYQQALGQGPQFIFQYYEEEERQRGNFPDRFSGHQFPNYSSELNVNALLLGDSALYLCASSLMSGDLSYNEQFFGPGTRLTVL.

This clone occurred a few times. The chain has TRBV25-1 and TRBJ2-6; no reliable D call. Trimming pared 10 bases from V and 2 bases from J, leaving 9 bases between. The length of the CDR3 is 13 residues. Germline V gene data show CDR1 as MGHDK and CDR2 as SYGVNS. CDR3 nucleotides: TGTGCCACCACAGAAGCTGGGGCCAACGTCCTGACTTTC. Translation gives CATTEAGANVLTF.

This clone was seen only once. The chain is built from TRBV11-2 and TRBJ2-7, with D unclear. Trimming left V 3 bases short and J 5 bases short, with 23 bases between. Germline V gives CDR1 SGHAT, CDR2 FQNNGV. There are 17 residues in the CDR3. CDR3 sequence (DNA): TGTGCCAGCAGCTTCCGCCAGACCTTAAACACTACCCACGAGCAGTACTTC. This gives the protein CASSFRQTLNTTHEQYF.

This rearrangement joins TRBV14 to TRBJ2-4; TRBD2 is a possible D gene (5 bases). The germline gives CDR1 SGHDN, CDR2 FVKESK. Trimming stripped 1 base from V and 3 bases from J, with 13 bases between. The CDR3 contains 16 residues. The CDR3 is CASSQAGGSLKNIQYF. DNA for the CDR3: TGTGCCAGCAGCCAAGCGGGTGGGAGCCTCAAAAACATTCAGTACTTC.